The rows below give T cell receptor beta chains drawn from one sample of a study of blood T cell repertoires in COVID-19. Only in-frame clones appear in the TCRdb table, and some are missing; sequencing was by immunoSEQ multiplex PCR. The repertoire holds under 250,000 clones, approximately 83% seen once, with approximately 2.5% in the top ten. The source material was peripheral blood. These receptors were taken from a woman aged 60-70 years with acute or convalescent COVID-19. Both conserved end residues are part of each CDR3. D genes are given only for firm matches. Clone size, where shown, is once, few, many, or a class for clones that have expanded.

clone size	D gene	V gene	CDR3 length	J gene	CDR3 protein	CDR3 DNA
few	TRBD1	TRBV6-5	15	TRBJ1-2	CASSYSPGGSSGYTF	TGTGCCAGCAGTTACTCTCCAGGGGGTAGTAGTGGCTACACCTTC
NA	TRBD1	TRBV28	14	TRBJ1-6	CASSLDRGYSPLHF	TGTGCCAGCAGCCTAGACAGGGGTTATTCACCCCTCCACTTT
NA	NA	TRBV13	13	TRBJ1-1	CASSFPRNTEAFF	TGTGCCAGCAGCTTTCCGCGGAACACTGAAGCTTTCTTT
few	NA	TRBV13	12	TRBJ2-5	CASSFNEETQYF	TGTGCCAGCAGCTTCAACGAGGAGACCCAGTACTTC
NA	NA	TRBV5-4	15	TRBJ1-2	CASSLGGNSNYGYTF	TGTGCCAGCAGCTTGGGCGGGAATTCTAACTATGGCTACACCTTC
few	TRBD1	TRBV6-1	17	TRBJ1-2	CASSVRDRAISNYGYTF	TGTGCCAGCAGTGTCCGGGACAGGGCCATCTCTAACTATGGCTACACCTTC
NA	NA	TRBV7-2	14	TRBJ2-5	CASSSGSAPGTQYF	TGTGCCAGCAGCTCCGGTTCCGCTCCGGGGACCCAGTACTTC
NA	NA	TRBV4-1	12	TRBJ2-7	CASSQDPAKQYF	TGCGCCAGCAGCCAAGATCCAGCGAAGCAGTACTTC
NA	NA	TRBV2	12	TRBJ1-2	CASRSQNYGYTF	TGTGCCAGCAGGTCGCAGAACTATGGCTACACCTTC
NA	TRBD1	TRBV6-2/TRBV6-3	18	TRBJ1-5	CASSFDYSDRVGNQPQHF	TGTGCCAGCAGTTTCGACTACTCGGACAGGGTTGGCAATCAGCCCCAGCATTTT
once	NA	TRBV7-9	13	TRBJ1-4	CASQGWSAEKLFF	TGTGCCAGCCAGGGTTGGTCGGCTGAAAAACTGTTTTTT